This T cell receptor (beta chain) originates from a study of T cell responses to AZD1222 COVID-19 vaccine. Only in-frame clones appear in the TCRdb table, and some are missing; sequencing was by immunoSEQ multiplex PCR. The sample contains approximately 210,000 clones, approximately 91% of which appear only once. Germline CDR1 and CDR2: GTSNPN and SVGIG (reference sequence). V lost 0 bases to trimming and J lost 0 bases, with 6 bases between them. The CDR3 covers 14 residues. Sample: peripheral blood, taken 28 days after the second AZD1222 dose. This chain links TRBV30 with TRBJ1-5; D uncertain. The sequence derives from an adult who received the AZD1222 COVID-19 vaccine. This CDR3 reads CAWSVAASNQPQHF. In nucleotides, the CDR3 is TGTGCCTGGAGTGTTGCAGCTAGCAATCAGCCCCAGCATTTT.